Here is one T cell receptor beta chain with its context. The data were obtained in a study of blood T cell repertoires in COVID-19. Looking at the study overall: The United States, Italy and Spain provided the acute and convalescent COVID-19 samples. T cells, B-cell-depleted T cells, or PBMCs provided the cDNA or gDNA that served as material.

In the study's own analysis: Amplification of reference gene primers was used by the study to estimate nucleated cell counts. The protocol was immunoSEQ multiplex PCR, while the TCRdb copy is restricted to in-frame clones and leaves out a portion. V and J calls plus clone size are reproduced from that table; the DNA served to infer D and trimming. In the table there are around 330,000 clones, more than 75% of which are singletons. Germline-derived CDR1 and CDR2 are SGHTA and FQGTGA. The CDR3 extends over 9 amino acids. Trimming removed 9 bases from V and 5 bases from J, with 4 bases in between. The sequencing input was peripheral blood. This chain links TRBV7-3 with TRBJ2-5; unclear D gene. This TCR derives from a woman aged 45 to 65 with active or convalescent COVID-19. Written as DNA, the CDR3 is TGTGCCAGTAGTGAGACCCAGTACTTC. This translates into CASSETQYF.